The present T cell receptor beta chain was sequenced within a study of blood T cell repertoires in COVID-19. As for the study in general: The analysed material was cDNA or gDNA that came from T cells, B-cell-depleted T cells, or PBMCs.

Original processing notes: Amplification with reference gene primers provided the estimates of nucleated cell counts. The table came from immunoSEQ multiplex PCR; TCRdb's copy has only in-frame clones and leaves some out. For V, J and clone size, that table is used; D and trimming come from the DNA. The sample has tens of thousands of clones, about 80% seen once. The CDR3 length is 12 residues. Sequencing was carried out using peripheral blood. This TCR was sampled from an older man with acute or convalescent COVID-19. The chain links TRBV21-1 to TRBJ1-1. TRBV21-1 is flagged as a pseudogene. The CDR3 DNA sequence: TGTGCCAGCAGCCCTACGTGGACTGAAGCTTTCTTT. Its protein is CASSPTWTEAFF.